These 14 T cell receptor beta chains were all obtained from the same sample, sequenced in a study of blood T cell repertoires in COVID-19. The assay was immunoSEQ multiplex PCR, and TCRdb's table has in-frame clones only and misses some. Found here are approximately 300,000 clones, around 86% of them singletons; the top ten hold 10%. What was sequenced was PBMCs or T cells enriched from blood (not recorded which). The source of these receptors is a woman between 18 and 30 years old who had recovered from COVID-19.

The chain carries TRBV10-3 and TRBJ2-7, with 7 positions matching TRBD1. The junction had 8 bases not matched to a gene; V was cut back by 2 bases and J by 7 bases. Per germline, CDR1 ENHRY and CDR2 SYGVKD. The CDR3 totals 14 residues. CDR3 in amino acids: CAISERQGTGEQYF. DNA of the CDR3: TGTGCCATCAGTGAGCGACAGGGCACCGGTGAGCAGTACTTC.

V usage is TRBV5-4 and J usage is TRBJ2-5; 10 bases are a match to TRBD2. This CDR3 has 18 residues. Germline CDR1 is SGHNT and CDR2 is YYREEE (reference sequence). J lost 3 bases, V lost 0 bases, and 11 bases had no gene match. This CDR3 reads CASSLVKGASGSEETQYF. CDR3 bases: TGTGCCAGCAGCTTGGTGAAGGGGGCTAGCGGGAGCGAAGAGACCCAGTACTTC.

This clone was counted only a few times. The chain couples TRBV10-1 to TRBJ2-3; 9 bases are a match to TRBD1. Germline values: CDR1 WNHNN, CDR2 SYGVQD (reference sequence). The CDR3 loop spans 15 amino acids. V lost 0 bases and J lost 4; bases outside the gene matches: 2. The CDR3 sequence is CASSESGTGSDTQYF. CDR3 DNA: TGCGCCAGCAGTGAGTCCGGGACAGGGTCAGATACGCAGTATTTT.

V is TRBV19 and J is TRBJ1-5; 8 bases match TRBD1. CDR3 length: 15 residues. Looked up from germline, CDR1 is LNHDA and CDR2 is SQIVND (reference sequence). J was trimmed by 3 bases and V by 7 bases; bases with no gene match: 8. CDR3 coding DNA: TGTGCCAGTAATAGTGGGGACAGGATCAATCAGCCCCAGCATTTT. Translated, it gives CASNSGDRINQPQHF.

The chain recombines TRBV6-5 with TRBJ2-7; 10 nucleotides agree with TRBD1. The CDR3 consists of 15 residues. Losses at the gene ends were 4 bases for V and 4 bases for J; bases not matched to a gene: 7. The germline V gene has CDR1 MNHEY and CDR2 SVGAGI. The CDR3 sequence is CASSLLTGGKYEQYF. CDR3 DNA sequence: TGTGCCAGCAGTTTGTTGACAGGGGGCAAGTACGAGCAGTACTTC.

The chain's CDR3 is CASSLTAAAEAFF. The CDR3, as DNA: TGTGCCAGCAGCTTAACCGCGGCAGCTGAAGCTTTCTTT. The chain is built from TRBV7-3 and TRBJ1-1; D unclear. The CDR3 is 13 residues long. Germline loops: CDR1 SGHTA, CDR2 FQGTGA. V was cut by 0 bases and J by 6 bases, with 8 bases left in between.

This clone was seen at least ten times. Other DNA sequences in the sample encode the same CDR3. V gene TRBV10-1 combines with J gene TRBJ2-3; D is unclear. Per germline, CDR1 WNHNN and CDR2 SYGVQD (reference sequence). V lost 5 bases to trimming and J lost 0 bases, with 3 bases between them. The CDR3 runs 12 residues. CDR3 bases: TGCGCCAGCAGTTATAGCACAGATACGCAGTATTTT. It yields the protein CASSYSTDTQYF.

The chain combines TRBV7-9 with TRBJ1-6; a weak D match, TRBD1 (5 bases). V gave up 3 bases and J gave up 7 bases, with 10 bases separating them. The CDR3 length is 14 residues. Per germline, CDR1 SEHNR and CDR2 FQNEAQ (reference sequence). The CDR3 DNA follows: TGTGCCAGCAGCTTGCAGGGAATCAATTCACCCCTCCACTTT. This codes for CASSLQGINSPLHF. Full variable domain (outside the CDR3, taken from reference TRBV7-9 and TRBJ1-6): DTGVSQNPRHKITKRGQNVTFRCDPISEHNRLYWYRQTLGQGPEFLTYFQNEAQLEKSRLLSDRFSAERPKGSFSTLEIQRTEQGDSAMYLCASSLQGINSPLHFGNGTRLTVT.

This chain joins TRBV6-5 and TRBJ2-7; 9 nucleotides line up with TRBD1. Germline V gives CDR1 MNHEY, CDR2 SVGAGI. Losses at the gene ends were 6 bases for V and 0 bases for J; bases not matched to a gene: 6. This CDR3 spans 15 amino acids. This CDR3 reads CASSRDRDSSYEQYF. CDR3 DNA: TGTGCCAGCAGCAGGGACAGGGACTCCTCCTACGAGCAGTACTTC.

This rearrangement joins TRBV2 to TRBJ2-5; 8 bases are a match to TRBD1. The CDR3 sequence is 15 residues long. The junction had 4 bases not matched to a gene; V was cut back by 3 bases and J by 1 base. Germline V CDR1 and CDR2: SNHLY, FYNNEI. This CDR3 is CASSDQTGVQETQYF. DNA for the CDR3: TGTGCCAGCAGTGACCAGACAGGGGTCCAAGAGACCCAGTACTTC.

The chain carries TRBV9 and TRBJ1-2, with TRBD1 matching 8 bases. V shed 4 bases and J 9 bases; nucleotides not matched to a gene: 14. Germline CDR1 and CDR2: SGDLS and YYNGEE. The CDR3 has 15 amino acids. CDR3 loop: CASSSGGADVYSYTF. The CDR3 coding sequence is TGTGCCAGCAGCTCAGGGGGCGCGGATGTATACAGCTACACCTTC.

The rearrangement joins TRBV5-6 to TRBJ1-2; no clear D. Per germline, CDR1 SGHDT and CDR2 YYEEEE. V shed 3 bases and J shed 0 bases, with 9 bases lying between them. This CDR3 is 14 amino acids long. The CDR3 protein is CASSSGNPNYGYTF. The CDR3 DNA is TGTGCCAGCAGCTCAGGCAACCCTAACTATGGCTACACCTTC.

The chain couples TRBV4-1 to TRBJ2-7; no firm D call. The length of the CDR3 is 17 residues. From germline, CDR1 is MGHRA and CDR2 YSYEKL. With 4 bases removed from V and 0 bases from J, the gap between germline ends came to 19 bases. The CDR3 here is CASSPPLSTSPSYEQYF. The CDR3 region has the DNA TGCGCCAGCAGCCCCCCTCTAAGTACGTCCCCCTCCTACGAGCAGTACTTC.

J is TRBJ1-2 and V is TRBV6-7; TRBD1 might be the D (5 bases). Being an ORF, TRBV6-7 has a function that is uncertain. The V and J ends lost 0 bases and 1 base respectively, with 12 bases between them. The CDR3 is 16 amino acids. This CDR3 reads CASSYSRQRLNYGYTF. CDR3 sequence (DNA): TGTGCCAGCAGTTACTCGCGACAGAGACTTAACTATGGCTACACCTTC.